This T cell receptor (beta chain) was observed in a study of identical twins. V shed 3 bases, J shed 3 bases, and the junction held 4 bases outside the gene matches. CDR1 and CDR2 (germline): SGHKS, YYEKEE (reference sequence). The CDR3 has 14 amino acids. Each CDR3 protein gets one entry after TCRdb re-called the 5' RACE reads with MiXCR. The sample contains 700,000 or so distinct CDR3 sequences, 20% to 25% of which appear only once. Another study also made use of these data, one on T cells expressing NK-cell markers.

This TCR was recovered from a woman younger than 30 in good health. V is TRBV5-5 and J is TRBJ1-1; 8 positions agree with TRBD1. The sequencing input was PBMCs. CDR3 in DNA: TGTGCCAGCAGCTCTCTACAGGGGGACACTGAAGCTTTCTTT. Translated: CASSSLQGDTEAFF.